The rows below give T cell receptor beta chains drawn from one sample of a study of Ad26.COV2.S vaccination and SARS-CoV-2 variants. The method was immunoSEQ multiplex PCR; TCRdb's version includes in-frame clones alone and lacks a portion of them. Of about 350,000 clones listed, 88% are singletons. The input for sequencing was peripheral blood, taken in a trial of Ad26.COV2.S vaccine versus placebo. The receptors come from a person aged 18 to 59 who received the Ad26.COV2.S COVID-19 vaccine or a placebo. Both conserved end residues are part of each CDR3. Fields, in order: J gene, clone size, D gene, V gene, CDR3 DNA, CDR3 protein. The D gene is left open where the match is weak. Not all rows give a size; the values are once, few, many and, for expanded clones, a class.

J gene: TRBJ1-6; clone size: NA; D gene: NA; V gene: TRBV9; CDR3 DNA: TGTGCCAGCAGCGTAGTAGGAGGCGCTTCCAATTCACCCCTCCACTTT; CDR3 protein: CASSVVGGASNSPLHF
J gene: TRBJ2-5; clone size: NA; D gene: TRBD2; V gene: TRBV30; CDR3 DNA: TGTGCCTGGAGTGTACCGACTAGCGGGGAAGAGACCCAGTACTTC; CDR3 protein: CAWSVPTSGEETQYF
J gene: TRBJ1-2; clone size: NA; D gene: NA; V gene: TRBV5-4; CDR3 DNA: TGTGCCAGCAGGGCTATCGGTAATGGAGGCTACACCTTC; CDR3 protein: CASRAIGNGGYTF
J gene: TRBJ2-1; clone size: NA; D gene: TRBD2; V gene: TRBV5-8; CDR3 DNA: TGTGCCAGCAGCTTAGCGGGAAGCTCCTACAATGAGCAGTTCTTC; CDR3 protein: CASSLAGSSYNEQFF
J gene: TRBJ2-7; clone size: NA; D gene: TRBD2; V gene: TRBV4-2; CDR3 DNA: TGTGCCAGCAGCCAAGATCGGACTAGCGCCCCCTACGAGCAGTACTTC; CDR3 protein: CASSQDRTSAPYEQYF
J gene: TRBJ1-2; clone size: NA; D gene: NA; V gene: TRBV5-6; CDR3 DNA: TGTGCCAGCAGCAAAGCGAGGGGCTACACCTTC; CDR3 protein: CASSKARGYTF
J gene: TRBJ1-2; clone size: NA; D gene: NA; V gene: TRBV9; CDR3 DNA: TGTGCCAGCAGCGTAGTTGGCAACTATGGCTACACCTTC; CDR3 protein: CASSVVGNYGYTF
J gene: TRBJ1-1; clone size: once; D gene: NA; V gene: TRBV6-2/TRBV6-3; CDR3 DNA: TGTGCCAGCAGCCATTATACAGGGTCCATTGAAGCTTTCTTT; CDR3 protein: CASSHYTGSIEAFF
J gene: TRBJ2-4; clone size: NA; D gene: NA; V gene: TRBV19; CDR3 DNA: TGTGCCAGTAGTATTGTAGCCAAAAACATTCAGTACTTC; CDR3 protein: CASSIVAKNIQYF
J gene: TRBJ1-1; clone size: NA; D gene: NA; V gene: TRBV6-1; CDR3 DNA: TGTGCCAGCAGTGAAGTGTACAGCACTGAAGCTTTCTTT; CDR3 protein: CASSEVYSTEAFF
J gene: TRBJ1-1; clone size: NA; D gene: TRBD1; V gene: TRBV19; CDR3 DNA: TGTGCCAGTACCGACTCCGGGACAGGGATTTTAATGAACACTGAAGCTTTCTTT; CDR3 protein: CASTDSGTGILMNTEAFF
J gene: TRBJ2-7; clone size: NA; D gene: NA; V gene: TRBV2; CDR3 DNA: TGTGCCAGCAGGCCCTTTGGGGGGTCCTACGAGCAGTACTTC; CDR3 protein: CASRPFGGSYEQYF
J gene: TRBJ2-5; clone size: NA; D gene: NA; V gene: TRBV4-1; CDR3 DNA: TGCGCCAGCAGCCAGGTGGCAGCCCAAGAGACCCAGTACTTC; CDR3 protein: CASSQVAAQETQYF
J gene: TRBJ1-1; clone size: NA; D gene: NA; V gene: TRBV6-5; CDR3 DNA: TGTGCCAGCAGTTATGGGGCAGGGTATGCTTTCTTT; CDR3 protein: CASSYGAGYAFF
J gene: TRBJ1-1; clone size: NA; D gene: NA; V gene: TRBV7-3; CDR3 DNA: TGTGCCAGCAGCCCCCTGGGTAGGAACACTGAAGCTTTCTTT; CDR3 protein: CASSPLGRNTEAFF
J gene: TRBJ2-7; clone size: NA; D gene: TRBD2; V gene: TRBV5-1; CDR3 DNA: TGCGCCAGCACCGATACTATAGCGGGTTCCTACGAGCAGTACTTC; CDR3 protein: CASTDTIAGSYEQYF
J gene: TRBJ1-4; clone size: NA; D gene: TRBD1; V gene: TRBV7-9; CDR3 DNA: TGTGCCAGCAGCCCCCCGTCGGGACAGGGAATTGAAAAACTGTTTTTT; CDR3 protein: CASSPPSGQGIEKLFF
J gene: TRBJ1-2; clone size: NA; D gene: TRBD1; V gene: TRBV19; CDR3 DNA: TGTGCCAGCTCTTACGACAGGGGCATTAATGGCTACACCTTC; CDR3 protein: CASSYDRGINGYTF
J gene: TRBJ1-2; clone size: once; D gene: NA; V gene: TRBV6-1; CDR3 DNA: TGTGCCAGCAGTGAAGATTCCGGGGGCTCAGTCTATGGCTACACCTTC; CDR3 protein: CASSEDSGGSVYGYTF
J gene: TRBJ1-2; clone size: NA; D gene: NA; V gene: TRBV2; CDR3 DNA: TGTGCCAGCAATCAAATTTCCGGGCCTGCCGGCTCCACCTTC; CDR3 protein: CASNQISGPAGSTF
J gene: TRBJ2-6; clone size: NA; D gene: TRBD2; V gene: TRBV27; CDR3 DNA: TGTGCCAGCAGTTCAGGTCGACTAGCGGGAAGTCTCCTCTCTGGGGCCAACGTCCTGACTTTC; CDR3 protein: CASSSGRLAGSLLSGANVLTF